This entry is about one T cell receptor beta chain. Its target is unknown. This likely came from a read error, as a far larger clone is one base away. This sample is part of a study of regulatory T cells in long-lasting Graves disease. Time point: newly diagnosed GD, antithyroid drugs for less than 3 months. PBMCs were the source of the RNA used for TCR sequencing. Germline CDR1 reads ENHRY; CDR2 reads SYGVKD. This CDR3 region has 16 residues. Arm-PCR with iRepertoire HTBI primers amplified the CDR3 regions for these TCR beta libraries. MiXCR, run by TCRdb on the multiplex PCR reads, gives a single entry per CDR3 protein. This sample has around 500,000 distinct CDR3 sequences, with 12% found just once. Whole-study findings and limits: TRBV28, TRBJ1-2 and TRBJ2-5 were favored in persistent disease.

These records were also assigned to another study, of T cells in Graves' hyperthyroidism and ophthalmopathy. That study reports: Exclusion of a patient resulted from uncontrolled infection, other autoimmune disease, pregnancy or lactation. Clonotypes that were expanded in thyroid above 0.001 mostly appeared in blood too.

The receptor was isolated from a woman aged 25-40 years with Graves disease. The sample in question was peripheral blood mononuclear cells (PBMCs), obtained at new diagnosis, from a patient treated with antithyroid drugs. This sequence joins TRBV10-3 and TRBJ1-6; 12 bases line up with TRBD1. CDR3 bases: TGTGCCAGCAGTGTCCCGGGACAGGGGGCAAAACCACCCCTCCACTTT. It is translated as CASSVPGQGAKPPLHF.